These T cell receptor beta chains were read from a single sample in a study of Graves' ophthalmopathy and Graves' hyperthyroidism. TCRdb reprocessed the multiplex PCR reads via MiXCR and lists one record per CDR3 protein. Among almost 750,000 distinct CDR3 sequences listed, approximately 40% were seen once. The sequenced material came from peripheral blood. The receptors were gathered from an adult man with Graves' ophthalmopathy. Both conserved end residues are part of each CDR3.

v_gene	j_gene	CDR3aa
TRBV7-9	TRBJ1-4	CASSLEGQGGEKLFF
TRBV5-1	TRBJ2-5	CASRRGLAQETQYF
TRBV7-2	TRBJ2-7	CASTFGTSGSYEQYF
TRBV9	TRBJ2-7	CASISTLDEQYF
TRBV6-2/TRBV6-3	TRBJ2-7	CASRPGLAGAPGEQYF
TRBV9	TRBJ2-7	CASSVRTSGEQYF
TRBV7-9	TRBJ2-2	CASSLDEGKDAGELFF
TRBV20-1	TRBJ2-7	CSARDGRGRYEQYF
TRBV2	TRBJ2-7	CASSVDRQPYEQYF
TRBV7-9	TRBJ1-1	CASSLYPGLEAFF
TRBV12-3/TRBV12-4	TRBJ1-5	CASSLQGASNQPQHF
TRBV2	TRBJ1-1	CASVYRGPSSEAFF
TRBV5-1	TRBJ2-5	CASSLVGAIGETQYF
TRBV7-9	TRBJ2-7	CASSVTSGITYEQYF
TRBV7-2	TRBJ2-5	CASREPGLPQETQYF
TRBV7-9	TRBJ1-6	CASSAGYSYNSPLHF
TRBV20-1	TRBJ2-5	CSARASRGQEETQYF
TRBV24-1	TRBJ2-6	CATSGPTGSHSGANVLTF
TRBV11-2	TRBJ2-5	CASSPSRGQVQETQYF
TRBV12-3/TRBV12-4	TRBJ2-7	CASSFRGYGYEQYF
TRBV28	TRBJ1-5	CASRPQQGRGNQPQHF
TRBV2	TRBJ1-4	CASSEFGTGLPNEKLFF
TRBV18	TRBJ2-5	CASSPPSSGGAEETQYF
TRBV16	TRBJ1-1	CASSQWRGNTEAFF
TRBV10-3	TRBJ2-7	CASSPQVTGGEQYF
TRBV19	TRBJ2-5	CASSRDRSQETQYF
TRBV5-1	TRBJ2-7	CASSSGTGGNEQYF
TRBV29-1	TRBJ1-2	CSGLGQGFYGYTF
TRBV19	TRBJ1-2	CASSIRDAGRGRVGYTF
TRBV19	TRBJ1-5	CASTNGGSTGPQHF
TRBV10-3	TRBJ2-7	CAISDSGGNDYEQYF
TRBV7-2	TRBJ2-7	CASSWGGQTYEQYF
TRBV24-1	TRBJ2-5	CATSESERIGTQYF
TRBV9	TRBJ1-1	CASSVEPGHKNTEAFF
TRBV4-3	TRBJ1-4	CASSQVGTGGEKLFF
TRBV14	TRBJ1-2	CASSQGPGTGRSNYGYTF
TRBV7-9	TRBJ2-2	CASSPGLAGAGELFF
TRBV7-4	TRBJ1-1	CASSQQGAVTEAFF
TRBV11-2	TRBJ2-3	CASSLEGRDTQYF
TRBV7-9	TRBJ2-7	CASSLDVSPYEQYF
TRBV20-1	TRBJ1-2	CSAGQGRDNYGYTF
TRBV12-3/TRBV12-4	TRBJ1-5	CASSFTGGNQPQHF
TRBV2	TRBJ1-5	CASGDRGSNQPQHF
TRBV10-3	TRBJ1-4	CAISDGGTEKLFF
TRBV25-1	TRBJ1-6	CASSARDGQGNSPLHF
TRBV3-1	TRBJ1-1	CASARSEGLAEAFF
TRBV12-3/TRBV12-4	TRBJ1-4	CASSLGRAELFF
TRBV28	TRBJ2-7	CASSLFGRAQEQYF
TRBV25-1	TRBJ1-5	CASVVEGSNQPQHF
TRBV25-1	TRBJ2-5	CASRREGRETQYF
TRBV5-4	TRBJ1-1	CASSPEVWENTEAFF
TRBV7-9	TRBJ1-2	CASSYPEQEYGYTF